This T cell receptor beta chain was documented in a study of cytomegalovirus exposure and HLA in healthy donors. Study summary: From HLA-typed donors, an early data release held approximately 85 million unique TCRs. Broader study findings: It was reported in a later analysis that an Asian-associated ancestry cluster showed fewer N-insertions than the approximately 700-donor mean. Usually a TCR sequence was rare, but some public TCRs were found in many donors. Previous analysis showed most TCR beta V segments were productive about 87% or about 30% of the time.

V dropped 3 bases and J dropped 2 bases, with 8 bases sitting between them. In germline, CDR1 is KGHSH, CDR2 LQKENI. The CDR3 is 13 amino acids. As regards this clone: Its antigen is unidentified.

PCR amplification relied on 60 Vbeta primers (plus 13 Jbeta primers). The data were produced by immunoSEQ multiplex PCR, yet TCRdb's version contains in-frame clones alone and is incomplete. The table gives tens of thousands of clones; the top ten clones make up roughly 4% of it. The source material was PBMCs. This receptor was obtained from a male donor in good health and CMV-seronegative. The genes are TRBV18 and TRBJ2-7; D possibly corresponds to TRBD1 (5 bases). The CDR3 DNA reads as TGTGCCAGCTCACCCCAGGGTACCTACGAGCAGTACTTC. It codes for CASSPQGTYEQYF.